The rows below give T cell receptor beta chains drawn from one sample of a study of blood T cell repertoires in COVID-19. Here immunoSEQ multiplex PCR was the method, and the copy in TCRdb shows in-frame clones only, minus some. The sample contains about 220,000 clones, 88% of which appear only once. The sequencing sample was made of PBMCs or T cells enriched from blood (not recorded which). Receptors originate from a woman aged 45-65 years with acute COVID-19. The CDR3 runs from the conserved cysteine through the conserved F or W. The D gene is left open where the match is weak. The size entry is marked missing in some rows and otherwise reads once, few, many or a size class.

V,D,size,J,DNA,CDR3
TRBV30,NA,NA,TRBJ2-2,TGTGCCTGGACCGTGGATTGGGGCGCGAACACCGGGGAGCTGTTTTTT,CAWTVDWGANTGELFF
TRBV9,NA,NA,TRBJ1-5,TGTGCCAGCAGCGCGGGGGGGCGTCAGCCCCAGCATTTT,CASSAGGRQPQHF
TRBV7-3,TRBD2,NA,TRBJ2-3,TGTGCCAGCAGCGCGGGACTAGCGGGAAGGAAGGATACGCAGTATTTT,CASSAGLAGRKDTQYF
TRBV12-5,NA,once,TRBJ2-5,TGTGCTAGTTCTCCCCCGGAGGGCCCAGAGACCCAGTACTTC,CASSPPEGPETQYF
TRBV9,TRBD1,NA,TRBJ1-1,TGTGCCAGCAGCGGCATACAGGGGTTGAACACTGAAGCTTTCTTT,CASSGIQGLNTEAFF
TRBV4-3,TRBD1,NA,TRBJ1-3,TGCGCCAGCAGCCAAGATCCGGGACAGACACCTGGAAACACCATATATTTT,CASSQDPGQTPGNTIYF
TRBV15,TRBD2,NA,TRBJ2-7,TGTGCCACCAGCAGAGGGACTAGCGGGATCTACGAGCAGTACTTC,CATSRGTSGIYEQYF
TRBV6-5,TRBD1,NA,TRBJ1-1,TGTGCCAGTGCCGGGACAGCTAACACTGAAGCTTTCTTT,CASAGTANTEAFF
TRBV30,TRBD1,NA,TRBJ1-2,TGTGCCTGCGGACAGGGGGCCGGTGGCTACACCTTC,CACGQGAGGYTF
TRBV9,NA,NA,TRBJ2-3,TGTGCCAGCAGCTCTTATGGGGGGACTAGCACAGATACGCAGTATTTT,CASSSYGGTSTDTQYF
TRBV4-1,NA,once,TRBJ2-5,TGCGCCAGCAGCCAAGACCCCCTAGGCGGGGCCCAAGAGACCCAGTACTTC,CASSQDPLGGAQETQYF
TRBV4-1,NA,NA,TRBJ1-2,TGCGCCAGCAGCCACTATTTCGCGGTGCTTCCTAACTATGGCTACACCTTC,CASSHYFAVLPNYGYTF
TRBV7-2,TRBD2,NA,TRBJ2-7,TGTGCCAGCAGCTTTAAGGCGGGAGAGGTCGGCGAGCAGTACTTC,CASSFKAGEVGEQYF
TRBV2,TRBD2,once,TRBJ2-1,TGTGCCAGCAGTGAAGGGCGCGGGAGCCCTTCCTACAATGAGCAGTTCTTC,CASSEGRGSPSYNEQFF
TRBV27,NA,NA,TRBJ2-5,TGTGCCAGCAGTCTGCTATATCCGGGACTGGGAGAGACCCAGTACTTC,CASSLLYPGLGETQYF
TRBV7-2,NA,NA,TRBJ1-1,TGTGCCAGCAGCTTAGAACCGAGAAACACTGAAGCTTTCTTT,CASSLEPRNTEAFF
TRBV19,NA,NA,TRBJ2-4,TGTGCCAGCAGGACGGCAAGGGGAGCCAAAAACATTCAGTACTTC,CASRTARGAKNIQYF
TRBV7-2,TRBD1,NA,TRBJ1-1,TGTGCCAGCAGCATGGGGACAGTCACTGAAGCTTTCTTT,CASSMGTVTEAFF
TRBV27,NA,NA,TRBJ2-5,TGTGCCAGCAGTTCCGGAGCGAAGTACCAAGAGACCCAGTACTTC,CASSSGAKYQETQYF
TRBV27,TRBD1,NA,TRBJ1-6,TGTGCCAGCAGTTGGGACAGGGTGGAGAGTTCACCCCTCCACTTT,CASSWDRVESSPLHF
TRBV10-3,NA,NA,TRBJ1-1,TGTGCCATCACTGGCGAAGGAGGGAACACTGAAGCTTTCTTT,CAITGEGGNTEAFF
TRBV18,TRBD1,NA,TRBJ1-6,TGTGCCAGCTCAAAGGGGACAGGGGCACCCAATTCACCCCTCCACTTT,CASSKGTGAPNSPLHF
TRBV5-1,TRBD2,NA,TRBJ2-1,TGCGCCAGCAGCGCGATTGTTCCGGGACTAGCGGGACGGAGCTCCTACAATGAGCAGTTCTTC,CASSAIVPGLAGRSSYNEQFF
TRBV28,NA,NA,TRBJ1-2,TGTGCCAGCAGTCCTATCAAAACCTCTAACTATGGCTACACCTTC,CASSPIKTSNYGYTF
TRBV7-2,NA,once,TRBJ1-2,TGTGCCAGCAGCTTAACCGGGGGGCGCTACGGCTACACCTTC,CASSLTGGRYGYTF
TRBV27,NA,NA,TRBJ1-5,TGTGCCAGCAGTTTTCGGGTGAATCAGCCCCAGCATTTT,CASSFRVNQPQHF
TRBV5-4,TRBD2,NA,TRBJ2-5,TGTGCCAGCAGCTTGGTGGGTAGCGGGAGGGTAGCAGAGACCCAGTACTTC,CASSLVGSGRVAETQYF
TRBV18,NA,NA,TRBJ1-1,TGTGCCAGCTCACATAGCCGGACAGCTGAAGCTTTCTTT,CASSHSRTAEAFF
TRBV9,TRBD2,NA,TRBJ2-1,TGTGCCAGCAGCGTAGCTCGGAGTAGCGGGGTATACAATGAGCAGTTCTTC,CASSVARSSGVYNEQFF
TRBV7-3,TRBD1,NA,TRBJ1-4,TGTGCCAGCAGCGATCCTACAGGGGGCGAAGGAGGTAATGAAAAACTGTTTTTT,CASSDPTGGEGGNEKLFF
TRBV9,TRBD2,NA,TRBJ2-1,TGTGCCAGCAGCGTAGTAGGAGGGACTAGCGGGAGTAGGACCTACAATGAGCAGTTCTTC,CASSVVGGTSGSRTYNEQFF
TRBV27,TRBD1,once,TRBJ2-6,TGTGCCAGCAGTCCCCATTGGGACAGCTCTGGGGCCAACGTCCTGACTTTC,CASSPHWDSSGANVLTF
TRBV7-9,NA,few,TRBJ2-1,TGTGCCAGCAGCTTTTCGGTTAGCTCCTACAATGAGCAGTTCTTC,CASSFSVSSYNEQFF
TRBV27,TRBD2,NA,TRBJ2-3,TGTGCCAGCAGTCCCGGGACTAGCGGTAGCACAGATACGCAGTATTTT,CASSPGTSGSTDTQYF
TRBV11-2,TRBD2,NA,TRBJ2-7,TGTGCCAGCAGCTTTACTAGCGGGAGGGTTTCCTACGAGCAGTACTTC,CASSFTSGRVSYEQYF
TRBV7-6,TRBD1,NA,TRBJ1-2,TGTGCCAGCAGCAGGAGGACAGGGCATGGGTATGGCTACACCTTC,CASSRRTGHGYGYTF
TRBV30,TRBD1,NA,TRBJ1-6,TGTGCCTGGAGTGTACTGCCGGGACAGCTAAGCTCCTATAATTCACCCCTCCACTTT,CAWSVLPGQLSSYNSPLHF
TRBV4-2,TRBD2,NA,TRBJ2-7,TGTGCCAGCAGCCAAGCCGGGAGGCTCCTCGGGTACGAGCAGTACTTC,CASSQAGRLLGYEQYF
TRBV4-2,NA,NA,TRBJ2-7,TGTGCCAGCAGCCAAGTACGCGGGTCCTCCTACGAGCAGTACTTC,CASSQVRGSSYEQYF
TRBV28,NA,NA,TRBJ2-1,TGTGCCAGCAGTTTAGGAGACAATGAGCAGTTCTTC,CASSLGDNEQFF
TRBV25-1,TRBD2,NA,TRBJ2-7,TGTGCCAGCAGTGGGACTAGCGGGAGGCCCCCGAGCTACGAGCAGTACTTC,CASSGTSGRPPSYEQYF
TRBV9,NA,NA,TRBJ2-7,TGTGCCAGCAGCCTCACGGTACCCTCCTACGAGCAGTACTTC,CASSLTVPSYEQYF
TRBV12-3/TRBV12-4,TRBD1,NA,TRBJ1-5,TGTGCCAGCAGTTGGACAGGGGATCAGCCCCAGCATTTT,CASSWTGDQPQHF
TRBV28,NA,few,TRBJ2-1,TGTGCCAGCAGTTTCTGGGCGGGATCCAATGAGCAGTTCTTC,CASSFWAGSNEQFF
TRBV11-2,TRBD2,NA,TRBJ2-7,TGTGCCAGCAGCACAACTAGCGGGAGGGTCTACGAGCAGTACTTC,CASSTTSGRVYEQYF
TRBV6-4,NA,NA,TRBJ2-3,TGTGCCAGCAGTGACGAGGGTTTTGGTACGCAGTATTTT,CASSDEGFGTQYF
TRBV28,TRBD1,NA,TRBJ1-5,TGTGCCAGCAGTTTAGCAGGGGGCCCCAATCAGCCCCAGCATTTT,CASSLAGGPNQPQHF
TRBV5-6,NA,NA,TRBJ1-1,TGTGCCAGCAGCTTGAGACACAGGGCCACTGAAGCTTTCTTT,CASSLRHRATEAFF
TRBV19,TRBD1,NA,TRBJ2-1,TGTGCCAGTAGTACGGGACAGGGACTCTACAATGAGCAGTTCTTC,CASSTGQGLYNEQFF
TRBV6-5,TRBD1,once,TRBJ2-7,TGTGCCAGCAGTATTTGGACAGGGGTCTCCTACGAGCAGTACTTC,CASSIWTGVSYEQYF
TRBV7-6,TRBD2,once,TRBJ2-7,TGTGCCAGCAGCGTCGGGACTAGCGGGAACTACGAGCAGTACTTC,CASSVGTSGNYEQYF
TRBV29-1,NA,NA,TRBJ2-1,TGCAGCGTTGCCCCGGGGAGCGGTACCTACAATGAGCAGTTCTTC,CSVAPGSGTYNEQFF
TRBV4-2,NA,NA,TRBJ2-6,TGTGCCAGCAGCCAAGATTATTCAGCAGGCTCTGGGGCCAACGTCCTGACTTTC,CASSQDYSAGSGANVLTF
TRBV28,TRBD2,NA,TRBJ2-7,TGTGCCAGCAGTTTAGTGAAGCGGGACGGCGAGCAGTACTTC,CASSLVKRDGEQYF
TRBV19,NA,NA,TRBJ2-3,TGTGCCAGTAGGGCGAGCGGAGCGACAGATACGCAGTATTTT,CASRASGATDTQYF